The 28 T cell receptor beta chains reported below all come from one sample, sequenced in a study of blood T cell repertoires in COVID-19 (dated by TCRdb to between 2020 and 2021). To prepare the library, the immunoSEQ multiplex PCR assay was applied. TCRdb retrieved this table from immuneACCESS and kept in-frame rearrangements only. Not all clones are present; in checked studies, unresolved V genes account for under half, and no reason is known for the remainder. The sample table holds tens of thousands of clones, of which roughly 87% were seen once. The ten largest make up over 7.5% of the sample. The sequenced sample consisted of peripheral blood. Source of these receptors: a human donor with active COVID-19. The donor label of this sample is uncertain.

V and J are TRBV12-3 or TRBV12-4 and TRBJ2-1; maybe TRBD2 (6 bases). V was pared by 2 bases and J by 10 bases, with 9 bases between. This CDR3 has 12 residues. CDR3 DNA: TGTGCCAGCAGTTTATCTAGCGTCGAGCAGTTCTTC. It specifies CASSLSSVEQFF.

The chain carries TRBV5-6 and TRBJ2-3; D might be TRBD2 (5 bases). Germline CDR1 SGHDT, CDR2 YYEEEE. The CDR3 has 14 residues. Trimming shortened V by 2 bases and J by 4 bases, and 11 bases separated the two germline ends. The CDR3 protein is CASSFPEGADTQYF. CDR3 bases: TGTGCCAGCAGCTTCCCAGAGGGCGCAGATACGCAGTATTTT.

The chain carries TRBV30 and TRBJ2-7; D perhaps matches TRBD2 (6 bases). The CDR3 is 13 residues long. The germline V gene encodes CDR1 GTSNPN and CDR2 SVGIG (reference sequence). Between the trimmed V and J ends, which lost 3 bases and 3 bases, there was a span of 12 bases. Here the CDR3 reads CAWSGDGGYEQYF. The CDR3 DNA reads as TGTGCCTGGAGCGGTGACGGGGGCTACGAGCAGTACTTC.

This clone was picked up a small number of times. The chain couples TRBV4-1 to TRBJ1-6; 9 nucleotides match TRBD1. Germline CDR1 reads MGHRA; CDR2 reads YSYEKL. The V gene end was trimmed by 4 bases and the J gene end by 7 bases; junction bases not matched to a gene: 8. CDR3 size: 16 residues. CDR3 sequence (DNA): TGCGCCAGCAGCCCCCCGGGACAGGGCATAAATTCACCCCTCCACTTT. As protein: CASSPPGQGINSPLHF.

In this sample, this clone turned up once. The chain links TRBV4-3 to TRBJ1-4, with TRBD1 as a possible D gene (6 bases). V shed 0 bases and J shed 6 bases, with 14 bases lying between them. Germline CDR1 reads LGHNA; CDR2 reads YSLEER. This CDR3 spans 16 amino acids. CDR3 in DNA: TGCGCCAGCAGCCAAGATCGGGCGACAGGATATGAAAAACTGTTTTTT. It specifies CASSQDRATGYEKLFF.

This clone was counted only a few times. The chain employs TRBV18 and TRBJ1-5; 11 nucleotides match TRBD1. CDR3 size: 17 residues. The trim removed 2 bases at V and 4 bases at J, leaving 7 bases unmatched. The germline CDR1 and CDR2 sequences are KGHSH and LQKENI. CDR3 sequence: CASSPVGQGARNQPQHF. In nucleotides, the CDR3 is TGTGCCAGCTCACCAGTAGGACAGGGGGCGCGAAATCAGCCCCAGCATTTT.

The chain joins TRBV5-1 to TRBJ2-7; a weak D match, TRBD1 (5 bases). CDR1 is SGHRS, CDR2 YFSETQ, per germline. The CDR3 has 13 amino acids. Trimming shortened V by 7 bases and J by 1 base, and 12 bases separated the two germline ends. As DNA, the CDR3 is TGCGCCAGCGCCCGCACAGGATCCTACGAGCAGTACTTC. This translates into CASARTGSYEQYF.

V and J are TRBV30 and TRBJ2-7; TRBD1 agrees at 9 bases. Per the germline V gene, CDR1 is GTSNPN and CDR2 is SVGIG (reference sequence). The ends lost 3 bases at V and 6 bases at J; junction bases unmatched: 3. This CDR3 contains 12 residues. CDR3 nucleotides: TGTGCCTGGAGACAGGGGGCGGTCGAGCAGTACTTC. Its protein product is CAWRQGAVEQYF.

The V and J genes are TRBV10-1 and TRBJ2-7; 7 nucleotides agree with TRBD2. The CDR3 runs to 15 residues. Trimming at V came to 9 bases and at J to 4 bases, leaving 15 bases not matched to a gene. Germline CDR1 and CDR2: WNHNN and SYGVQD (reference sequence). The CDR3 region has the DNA TGCGCCAGAGACCCCCTACTAGCGTCCCCTTACGAGCAGTACTTC. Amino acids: CARDPLLASPYEQYF.

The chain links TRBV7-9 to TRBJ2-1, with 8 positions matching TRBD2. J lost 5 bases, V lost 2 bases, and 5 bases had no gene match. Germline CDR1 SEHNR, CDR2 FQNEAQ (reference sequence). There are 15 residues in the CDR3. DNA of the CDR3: TGTGCCAGCAGCTTAAGGCTAGCGGGCGACAATGAGCAGTTCTTC. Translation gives CASSLRLAGDNEQFF.

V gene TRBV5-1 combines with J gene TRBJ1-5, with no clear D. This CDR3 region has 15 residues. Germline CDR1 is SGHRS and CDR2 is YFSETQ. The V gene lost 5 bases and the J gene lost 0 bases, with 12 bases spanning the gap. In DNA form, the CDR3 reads TGCGCCAGCAGTTTAGACGGGTATAGCAATCAGCCCCAGCATTTT. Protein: CASSLDGYSNQPQHF.

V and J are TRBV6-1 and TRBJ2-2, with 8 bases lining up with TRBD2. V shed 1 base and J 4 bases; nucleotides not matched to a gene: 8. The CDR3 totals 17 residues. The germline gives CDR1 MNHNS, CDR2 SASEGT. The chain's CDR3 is CASSEVAGGRGTGELFF. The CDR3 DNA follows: TGTGCCAGCAGTGAAGTGGCGGGAGGTCGGGGCACCGGGGAGCTGTTTTTT.

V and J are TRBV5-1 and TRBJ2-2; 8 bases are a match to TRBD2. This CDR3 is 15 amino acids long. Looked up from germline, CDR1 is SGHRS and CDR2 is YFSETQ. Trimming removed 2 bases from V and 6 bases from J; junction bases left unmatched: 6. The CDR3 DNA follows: TGCGCCAGCAGCTTCGGACTAGCATCGTCCGGGGAGCTGTTTTTT. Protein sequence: CASSFGLASSGELFF.

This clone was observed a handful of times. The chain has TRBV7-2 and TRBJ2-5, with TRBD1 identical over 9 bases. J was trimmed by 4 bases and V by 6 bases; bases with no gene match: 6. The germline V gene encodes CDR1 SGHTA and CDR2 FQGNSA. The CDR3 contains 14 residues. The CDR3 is CASRKGTGRETQYF. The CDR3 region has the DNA TGTGCCAGCAGAAAAGGGACAGGGCGAGAGACCCAGTACTTC.

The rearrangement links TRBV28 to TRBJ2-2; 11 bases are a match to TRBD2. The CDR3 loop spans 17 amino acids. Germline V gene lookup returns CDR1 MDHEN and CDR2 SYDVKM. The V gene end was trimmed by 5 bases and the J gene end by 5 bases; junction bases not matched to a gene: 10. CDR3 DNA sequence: TGTGCCAGCAGTCGTCTTACCGGGACTAGCGGAACCGGGGAGCTGTTTTTT. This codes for CASSRLTGTSGTGELFF.

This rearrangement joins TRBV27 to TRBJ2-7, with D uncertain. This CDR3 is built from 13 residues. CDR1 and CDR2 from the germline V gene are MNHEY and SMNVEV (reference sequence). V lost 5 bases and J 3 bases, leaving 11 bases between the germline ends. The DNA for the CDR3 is TGTGCCAGCAGTCTTGGGCCCTTCTACGAGCAGTACTTC. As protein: CASSLGPFYEQYF.

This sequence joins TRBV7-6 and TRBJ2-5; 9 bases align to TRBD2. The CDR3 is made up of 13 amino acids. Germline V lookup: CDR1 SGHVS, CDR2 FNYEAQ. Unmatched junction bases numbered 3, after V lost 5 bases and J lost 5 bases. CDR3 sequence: CASSGGLAETQYF. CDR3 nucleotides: TGTGCCAGCAGCGGCGGACTAGCGGAGACCCAGTACTTC.

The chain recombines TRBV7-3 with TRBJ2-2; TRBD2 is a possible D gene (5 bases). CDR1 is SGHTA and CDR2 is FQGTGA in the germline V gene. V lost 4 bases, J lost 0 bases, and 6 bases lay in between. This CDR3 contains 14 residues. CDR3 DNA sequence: TGTGCCAGCAGCTCGGACTCGAACACCGGGGAGCTGTTTTTT. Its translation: CASSSDSNTGELFF.

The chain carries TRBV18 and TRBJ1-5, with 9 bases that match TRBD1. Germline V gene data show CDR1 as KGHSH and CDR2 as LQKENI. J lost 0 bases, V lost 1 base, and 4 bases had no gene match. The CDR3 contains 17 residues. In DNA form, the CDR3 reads TGTGCCAGCTCACCACAAACAGGGGGCTCTAGCAATCAGCCCCAGCATTTT. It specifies CASSPQTGGSSNQPQHF.

The CDR3 nucleotides are TGTGCCTGGAGTTTAGCGGGAGGGATGCACGAGCAGTACTTC. It encodes CAWSLAGGMHEQYF. J is TRBJ2-7 and V is TRBV30; 11 nucleotides match TRBD2. The CDR3 has 14 residues. V trimming: 2 bases; J trimming: 5 bases; junction bases outside the gene matches: 5. From germline, CDR1 is GTSNPN and CDR2 SVGIG (reference sequence).

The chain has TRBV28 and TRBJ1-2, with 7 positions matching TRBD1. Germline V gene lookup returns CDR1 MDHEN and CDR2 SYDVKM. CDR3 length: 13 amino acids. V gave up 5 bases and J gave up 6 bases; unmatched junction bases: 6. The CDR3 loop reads CASSSQGVNGYTF. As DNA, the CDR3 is TGTGCCAGCAGTAGTCAGGGGGTGAATGGCTACACCTTC.

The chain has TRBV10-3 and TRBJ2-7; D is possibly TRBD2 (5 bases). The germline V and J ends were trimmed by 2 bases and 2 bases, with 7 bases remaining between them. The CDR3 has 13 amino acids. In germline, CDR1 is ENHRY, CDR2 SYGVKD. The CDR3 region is CAISEDGTYEQYF. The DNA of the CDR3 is TGTGCCATCAGTGAGGACGGGACCTACGAGCAGTACTTC.

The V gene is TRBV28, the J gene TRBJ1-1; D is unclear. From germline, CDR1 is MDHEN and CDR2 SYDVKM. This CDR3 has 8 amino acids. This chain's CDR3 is CGEGEAFF. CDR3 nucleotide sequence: TGTGGAGAGGGTGAAGCTTTCTTT.

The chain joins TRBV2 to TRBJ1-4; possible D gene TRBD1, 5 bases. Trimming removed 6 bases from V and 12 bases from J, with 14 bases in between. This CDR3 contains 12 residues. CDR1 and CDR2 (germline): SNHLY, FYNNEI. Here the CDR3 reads CASRVRQGELFF. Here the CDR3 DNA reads TGTGCCAGCAGGGTCCGACAAGGGGAACTGTTTTTT.

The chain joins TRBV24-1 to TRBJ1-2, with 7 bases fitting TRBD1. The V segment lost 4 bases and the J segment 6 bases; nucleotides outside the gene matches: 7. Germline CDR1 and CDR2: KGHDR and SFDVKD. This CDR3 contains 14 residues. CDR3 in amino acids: CATSEHDRVNGYTF. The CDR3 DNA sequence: TGTGCCACCAGTGAGCATGACAGGGTTAATGGCTACACCTTC.

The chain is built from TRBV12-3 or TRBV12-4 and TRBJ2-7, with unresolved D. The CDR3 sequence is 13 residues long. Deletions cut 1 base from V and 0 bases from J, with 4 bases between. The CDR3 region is CASSLDGSYEQYF. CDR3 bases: TGTGCCAGCAGTTTAGACGGCTCCTACGAGCAGTACTTC.

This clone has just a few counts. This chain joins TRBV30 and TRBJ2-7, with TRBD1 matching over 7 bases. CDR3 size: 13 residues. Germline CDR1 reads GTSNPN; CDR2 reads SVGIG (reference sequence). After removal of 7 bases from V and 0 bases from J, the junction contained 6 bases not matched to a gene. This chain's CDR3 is CALHRGTSYEQYF. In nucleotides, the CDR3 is TGTGCCTTGCACAGGGGTACCTCCTACGAGCAGTACTTC. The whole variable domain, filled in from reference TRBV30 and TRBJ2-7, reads SQTIHQWPATLVQPVGSPLSLECTVEGTSNPNLYWYRQAAGRGLQLLFYSVGIGQISSEVPQNLSASRPQDRQFILSSKKLLLSDSGFYLCALHRGTSYEQYFGPGTRLTVT.

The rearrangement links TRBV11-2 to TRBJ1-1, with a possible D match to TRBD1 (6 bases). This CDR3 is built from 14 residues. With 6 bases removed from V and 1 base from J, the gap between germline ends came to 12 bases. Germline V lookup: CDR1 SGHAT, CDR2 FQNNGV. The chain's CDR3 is CASSRGARNTEAFF. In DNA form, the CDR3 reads TGTGCCAGCAGTCGGGGGGCGCGGAACACTGAAGCTTTCTTT. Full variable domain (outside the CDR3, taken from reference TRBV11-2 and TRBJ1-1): EAGVAQSPRYKIIEKRQSVAFWCNPISGHATLYWYQQILGQGPKLLIQFQNNGVVDDSQLPKDRFSAERLKGVDSTLKIQPAKLEDSAVYLCASSRGARNTEAFFGQGTRLTVV.